This T cell receptor (beta chain) was identified during a study of blood T cell repertoires in COVID-19. Study information: From the United States, Italy and Spain came samples of acute and convalescent COVID-19. PBMCs, B-cell-depleted T cells, or T cells were the source of the cDNA or gDNA that made up the material.

CDR1 is SGHRS and CDR2 is YFSETQ in the germline V gene. V dropped 0 bases and J dropped 4; count of bases not matched to a gene: 10. The CDR3 loop spans 17 amino acids. Authors' data handling: For nucleated cells, counts were estimated from reference gene primer amplification. Assay used: immunoSEQ multiplex PCR; TCRdb lists only in-frame clones, some missing. V and J calls and clone size are those listed in that table; D and trimming were worked out from the DNA. The sample includes some 150,000 clones, about nine tenths of them seen just once. The chain joins TRBV5-1 to TRBJ2-1, with 7 bases identical to TRBD2. Sequenced: peripheral blood. The TCR comes from a woman aged 45-65 years with acute or convalescent COVID-19. The CDR3 sequence: CASSLAIGSGLYNEQFF. The DNA for the CDR3 is TGCGCCAGCAGCTTGGCCATAGGTAGCGGGCTTTACAATGAGCAGTTCTTC. Filled out from reference TRBV5-1 and TRBJ2-1, the complete variable domain reads KAGVTQTPRYLIKTRGQQVTLSCSPISGHRSVSWYQQTPGQGLQFLFEYFSETQRNKGNFPGRFSGRQFSNSRSEMNVSTLELGDSALYLCASSLAIGSGLYNEQFFGPGTRLTVL.